Below, 16 T cell receptor beta chains from the same sample are listed, as sequenced in a study of technical replicates of blood from a handful of donors. Measured with immunoSEQ multiplex PCR; TCRdb has only the in-frame clones, and not every one. The repertoire holds tens of thousands of clones, just under 95% seen once, with 0.41% in the top ten. The sequenced sample consisted of T cells isolated from PBMCs. These receptors were taken from a human donor in good health.

The chain joins TRBV20-1 to TRBJ2-1; D ambiguous. Germline lookup yields CDR1 DFQATT and CDR2 SNEGSKA (reference sequence). The CDR3 is 11 amino acids. Between the trimmed V and J ends, which lost 8 bases and 4 bases, there was a span of 9 bases. Here the CDR3 reads CSPLDYNEQFF. DNA of the CDR3: TGCAGTCCTCTAGATTACAATGAGCAGTTCTTC.

The chain employs TRBV2 and TRBJ1-1; 10 nucleotides agree with TRBD1. The germline V gene has CDR1 SNHLY and CDR2 FYNNEI. The CDR3 consists of 13 residues. J gave up 0 bases and V 10 bases, and 2 bases lay outside the gene matches. Written as DNA, the CDR3 is TGTGCCACCGGACAGGGGGTGAACACTGAAGCTTTCTTT. Translating it yields CATGQGVNTEAFF.

The genes are TRBV10-1 and TRBJ1-2; 8 bases line up with TRBD1. The CDR3 runs to 11 residues. The trim removed 7 bases at V and 9 bases at J, leaving 4 bases unmatched. CDR1 and CDR2 (germline): WNHNN, SYGVQD (reference sequence). This CDR3 reads CASTTGGRYTF. The CDR3 DNA reads TGCGCCAGCACCACAGGGGGACGCTACACCTTC.

J is TRBJ2-1 and V is TRBV7-3; 9 nucleotides line up with TRBD2. After removal of 1 base from V and 7 bases from J, the junction contained 5 bases not matched to a gene. This CDR3 region has 15 residues. Germline V CDR1 and CDR2: SGHTA, FQGTGA. The CDR3 spells CASSLRAGGGNEQFF. In DNA form, the CDR3 reads TGTGCCAGCAGCTTAAGGGCGGGAGGGGGGAATGAGCAGTTCTTC.

The V gene is TRBV6-1, the J gene TRBJ2-7; D is uncertain. Looked up from germline, CDR1 is MNHNS and CDR2 is SASEGT. The CDR3 consists of 13 residues. The germline V and J ends were trimmed by 6 bases and 7 bases, with 16 bases remaining between them. This CDR3 reads CASSEPPRREQYF. The DNA of the CDR3 is TGTGCCAGCAGCGAACCCCCTCGCCGGGAGCAGTACTTC.

The rearrangement joins TRBV25-1 to TRBJ1-4, with D tentatively TRBD1 (6 bases). Germline-derived CDR1 and CDR2 are MGHDK and SYGVNS. The CDR3 is 16 residues long. Trimming shortened V by 5 bases and J by 6 bases, and 19 bases separated the two germline ends. The CDR3, as DNA: TGTGCCAGCAGTAACGAGGGGACACCCCTGGATGAAAAACTGTTTTTT. Its protein product is CASSNEGTPLDEKLFF.

A single count supports this clone. The chain carries TRBV5-4 and TRBJ2-1; D gene ambiguous. The V and J ends lost 1 base and 6 bases respectively, with 11 bases between them. The CDR3 extends over 14 amino acids. Germline CDR1 SGHNT, CDR2 YYREEE (reference sequence). CDR3 coding DNA: TGTGCCAGCAGCTTGAACGGTTTACCCAATGAGCAGTTCTTC. Amino acid sequence: CASSLNGLPNEQFF.

The rearrangement links TRBV9 to TRBJ2-2, with 8 bases matching TRBD2. There are 16 residues in the CDR3. V was pared by 2 bases and J by 3 bases, with 6 bases of the junction left unmatched. CDR1 is SGDLS and CDR2 is YYNGEE in the germline V gene. The CDR3 bases are TGTGCCAGCAGCGTGAGCGGGAGAAGGGACACCGGGGAGCTGTTTTTT. Encoded protein: CASSVSGRRDTGELFF.

The V and J genes are TRBV5-6 and TRBJ1-3, with a weak D call TRBD1 (5 bases). The CDR3 loop spans 15 amino acids. The V and J ends lost 3 bases and 7 bases respectively, with 17 bases between them. The V gene's germline CDR1 is SGHDT and CDR2 YYEEEE. The CDR3 region has the DNA TGTGCCAGCAGCTGGGGACTGTCCTCTTGGAACACCATATATTTT. This translates into CASSWGLSSWNTIYF.

The chain has TRBV13 and TRBJ1-1, with TRBD1 matching over 9 bases. The CDR3 contains 13 residues. The V gene end was trimmed by 4 bases and the J gene end by 10 bases; junction bases not matched to a gene: 7. From germline, CDR1 is PRHDT and CDR2 FYEKMQ (reference sequence). The CDR3 spells CASSWNRGRTAFF. In nucleotides, the CDR3 is TGTGCCAGCAGCTGGAACAGGGGGCGCACAGCTTTCTTT.

The chain employs TRBV5-4 and TRBJ1-1; D not certain. The length of the CDR3 is 12 residues. In germline, CDR1 is SGHNT, CDR2 YYREEE (reference sequence). V was shortened by 4 bases and J by 1 base, with 5 bases between the two germline ends. For the CDR3, the DNA is TGTGCCAGCAGCCATCAGAACACTGAAGCTTTCTTT. Protein: CASSHQNTEAFF.

CDR3: CASSYKRRGTEAFF. CDR3 in DNA: TGTGCCAGCAGTTACAAACGAAGGGGCACGGAAGCTTTCTTT. This chain links TRBV6-5 with TRBJ1-1; maybe TRBD1 (5 bases). The CDR3 is 14 amino acids. The V end was cut by 2 bases, the J end by 8 bases, with 15 bases between. Germline loops: CDR1 MNHEY, CDR2 SVGAGI.

This clone appeared once. The J gene is TRBJ1-1, the V gene TRBV18; D gene unclear. Trimming cost V 1 base and J 2 bases, with 5 bases left between them. Per germline, CDR1 KGHSH and CDR2 LQKENI. CDR3 length equals 13 residues. The CDR3 nucleotides read TGTGCCAGCTCACCACAGAGTAACACTGAAGCTTTCTTT. Amino acid sequence: CASSPQSNTEAFF. Full variable domain (outside the CDR3, taken from reference TRBV18 and TRBJ1-1): NAGVMQNPRHLVRRRGQEARLRCSPMKGHSHVYWYRQLPEEGLKFMVYLQKENIIDESGMPKERFSAEFPKEGPSILRIQQVVRGDSAAYFCASSPQSNTEAFFGQGTRLTVV.

On this clone itself: Its ends do not fully match the called genes, so a read error is possible. The chain joins TRBV7-7 to TRBJ2-3; 8 bases fit TRBD2. In germline, CDR1 is SSHAT, CDR2 FNYEAQ (reference sequence). The CDR3 runs to 14 residues. CDR3 amino acids: CASSPSGSADTQYF. The DNA of the CDR3 is TGTGCTAGCAGCCCCAGCGGGAGCGCAGATACGCAGTATTTT.

This chain connects TRBV7-9 to TRBJ2-7; 7 bases line up with TRBD2. The V gene end was trimmed by 3 bases and the J gene end by 2 bases; junction bases not matched to a gene: 1. Germline loops: CDR1 SEHNR, CDR2 FQNEAQ (reference sequence). CDR3 length: 13 residues. CDR3 DNA sequence: TGTGCCAGCAGCTTTGGGGGGGCCTACGAGCAGTACTTC. Its protein product is CASSFGGAYEQYF. Looking up the rest from reference TRBV7-9 and TRBJ2-7 gives the full variable domain: DTGVSQNPRHKITKRGQNVTFRCDPISEHNRLYWYRQTLGQGPEFLTYFQNEAQLEKSRLLSDRFSAERPKGSFSTLEIQRTEQGDSAMYLCASSFGGAYEQYFGPGTRLTVT.

V usage is TRBV7-9 and J usage is TRBJ2-7, with TRBD1 as a possible D gene (6 bases). The CDR3 spans 17 residues. From germline, CDR1 is SEHNR and CDR2 FQNEAQ (reference sequence). The ends were cut back, 5 bases at V and 3 bases at J, with 23 bases in the middle. Written as DNA, the CDR3 is TGTGCCAGCAGCCATGGAGGTGAGGGGGATTGGAACTACGAGCAGTACTTC. This translates into CASSHGGEGDWNYEQYF. Using reference TRBV7-9 and TRBJ2-7 for the parts outside the CDR3, the full variable domain is DTGVSQNPRHKITKRGQNVTFRCDPISEHNRLYWYRQTLGQGPEFLTYFQNEAQLEKSRLLSDRFSAERPKGSFSTLEIQRTEQGDSAMYLCASSHGGEGDWNYEQYFGPGTRLTVT.